Shown below are 29 T cell receptor beta chains from a single sample sequenced in a study of regulatory T cells in long-lasting Graves disease (dated by TCRdb to about 2021). What this sample's time point label stands for: newly diagnosed GD, antithyroid drugs for less than 3 months. For both TCR sequencing and RNA sequencing, RNA was extracted from PBMCs in TRIzol. The library was prepared using multiplex PCR. Sequencing was carried out with an Illumina HiSeq 4000. CDR3 regions were amplified by Arm-PCR with iRepertoire HTBI primers to construct TCR beta libraries. TCRdb took the public reads, trimmed them with fastp at Q25, ran MiXCR for clone calling and kept in-frame beta chains. Each CDR3 protein appears once, grouped with its most common genes and DNA. The sample data list fewer than 550,000 distinct CDR3 sequences, and about 16% of these were observed just once. 20% to 25% of the sample is taken by the ten largest.

This sample was also put to use in a study of T cells in Graves' hyperthyroidism and ophthalmopathy.

Sequencing was performed on peripheral blood mononuclear cells (PBMCs), taken at new diagnosis, from a patient treated with antithyroid drugs. The receptors stem from a woman younger than 30 with Graves disease. Donor details come from another sample of the same person, matched by shared clones.

This clonotype was counted many times. The chain recombines TRBV27 with TRBJ2-3; 13 positions agree with TRBD2. V dropped 4 bases and J dropped 1; count of bases not matched to a gene: 17. The CDR3 loop spans 21 amino acids. Germline CDR1 and CDR2: MNHEY and SMNVEV (reference sequence). The CDR3 loop is CASSSILGLAGVMDGTDTQYF. CDR3 nucleotides: TGTGCCAGCAGTTCTATACTAGGACTAGCGGGAGTGATGGACGGCACAGATACGCAGTATTTT.

This clonotype was seen repeatedly, ten times or more. The rearrangement links TRBV7-2 to TRBJ2-1; 11 bases match TRBD2. The CDR3 runs 14 residues. J gave up 3 bases and V 6 bases, and 1 base lay outside the gene matches. CDR1 is SGHTA and CDR2 is FQGNSA in the germline V gene. CDR3 protein: CASRLAGGYNEQFF. CDR3 DNA sequence: TGTGCCAGCAGGCTAGCGGGAGGCTACAATGAGCAGTTCTTC.

The chain couples TRBV6-1 to TRBJ2-2, with TRBD2 as a possible D gene (6 bases). The CDR3 sequence is 14 residues long. Looked up from germline, CDR1 is MNHNS and CDR2 is SASEGT. With 7 bases removed from V and 6 bases from J, the gap between germline ends came to 15 bases. Written as DNA, the CDR3 is TGTGCCAGCAAAACGGGAGTGATCGCCGGGGAGCTGTTTTTT. As protein: CASKTGVIAGELFF.

This clonotype was recorded at least ten times. The chain uses TRBV11-2 and TRBJ2-5; 12 bases map to TRBD1. The CDR3 sequence is 14 residues long. Germline-derived CDR1 and CDR2 are SGHAT and FQNNGV. V lost 6 bases, J lost 4 bases, and 3 bases stayed unmatched. The CDR3 here is CASRGTGGLETQYF. As DNA, the CDR3 is TGTGCCAGCAGGGGGACAGGGGGCTTAGAGACCCAGTACTTC.

Many counts were recorded for this clonotype. The gene calls are TRBV12-3 or TRBV12-4 and TRBJ1-4; 8 nucleotides align to TRBD1. The ends lost 1 base at V and 5 bases at J; junction bases unmatched: 6. This CDR3 contains 16 residues. CDR3 in DNA: TGTGCCAGCAGTTTAGGGCAGGGGGCGATGAATGAAAAACTGTTTTTT. Amino acids: CASSLGQGAMNEKLFF.

This clonotype was recorded many times. The rearrangement uses TRBV10-3 and TRBJ1-2; 12 positions match TRBD1. V shed 10 bases and J 3 bases; nucleotides not matched to a gene: 9. The germline gives CDR1 ENHRY, CDR2 SYGVKD. The CDR3 is made up of 15 amino acids. DNA for the CDR3: TGTGCCACTCAATCCGGGACAGGGGGCGACTATGGCTACACCTTC. Translating it yields CATQSGTGGDYGYTF.

This clonotype came up many times. The chain combines TRBV28 with TRBJ2-7; 11 bases line up with TRBD2. This CDR3 spans 17 amino acids. Germline assignment: CDR1 MDHEN and CDR2 SYDVKM. V dropped 4 bases and J dropped 2; count of bases not matched to a gene: 10. As DNA, the CDR3 is TGTGCCAGCAGTTCTACCGGGACTAGCGGAACTCCCTACGAGCAGTACTTC. Its protein is CASSSTGTSGTPYEQYF.

This clonotype has just a few counts. A much larger clone lies one base from this, so it may be a read error. CDR3 bases: TGCGCCAGCAGCGTGGGGGACGGGGACCACTCCTACGAGCAGTACTTC. Encoded protein: CASSVGDGDHSYEQYF. The chain couples TRBV5-1 to TRBJ2-7; perhaps D is TRBD1 or TRBD2 (5 bases each). The ends were cut back, 4 bases at V and 0 bases at J, with 17 bases in the middle. The germline gives CDR1 SGHRS, CDR2 YFSETQ. The CDR3 contains 16 residues.

This clonotype was observed many times. J is TRBJ2-5 and V is TRBV20-1; 8 bases align to TRBD2. Germline CDR1 and CDR2: DFQATT and SNEGSKA (reference sequence). The length of the CDR3 is 15 residues. Unmatched junction bases numbered 8, after V lost 4 bases and J lost 1 base. CDR3 nucleotide sequence: TGCAGTGCTACGCAGGGTAGCGGGATCCAAGAGACCCAGTACTTC. Residues: CSATQGSGIQETQYF.

This clonotype was observed many times. The rearrangement uses TRBV2 and TRBJ2-5, with TRBD1 matching 11 bases. Germline CDR1 SNHLY, CDR2 FYNNEI. The CDR3 sequence is 15 residues long. The V and J ends lost 8 bases and 2 bases, in that order; junction bases with no gene match: 7. The CDR3 loop reads CASGTGTGGQETQYF. For the CDR3, the DNA is TGTGCCAGCGGGACCGGGACAGGGGGACAAGAGACCCAGTACTTC.

This clonotype was picked up many times. V and J are TRBV7-2 and TRBJ1-5; D ambiguous. The CDR3 loop spans 15 amino acids. Germline V gives CDR1 SGHTA, CDR2 FQGNSA. The V end lost 2 bases, the J end lost 0 bases, and 8 bases lay between the germline ends. This chain's CDR3 is CASSLSGYSNQPQHF. The CDR3 DNA sequence: TGTGCCAGCAGCTTAAGCGGGTATAGCAATCAGCCCCAGCATTTT.

Many counts were recorded for this clonotype. The rearrangement joins TRBV3-1 to TRBJ2-1, with 8 positions matching TRBD1. The CDR3 covers 15 residues. CDR1 is LGHDT and CDR2 is YNNKEL in the germline V gene (reference sequence). The V gene end was trimmed by 4 bases and the J gene end by 3 bases; junction bases not matched to a gene: 5. The CDR3 sequence: CASSRRTGFYNEQFF. The CDR3 DNA sequence: TGTGCCAGCAGCCGCCGGACAGGGTTCTACAATGAGCAGTTCTTC.

This clonotype was seen at least ten times. The chain links TRBV20-1 to TRBJ1-1; D unresolved. The germline V and J ends were trimmed by 3 bases and 7 bases, with 9 bases remaining between them. This CDR3 is 11 amino acids long. From germline, CDR1 is DFQATT and CDR2 SNEGSKA (reference sequence). The CDR3 DNA sequence: TGCAGTGCTAGCATAGGTCTTGAAGCTTTCTTT. It yields the protein CSASIGLEAFF.

This chain links TRBV27 with TRBJ2-2, with D unclear. The V end lost 6 bases, the J end lost 3 bases, and 11 bases lay between the germline ends. This CDR3 is built from 14 residues. Germline CDR1 is MNHEY and CDR2 is SMNVEV (reference sequence). As DNA, the CDR3 is TGTGCCAGCAGGTTAGGGTTTGACACCGGGGAGCTGTTTTTT. Protein: CASRLGFDTGELFF.

This clonotype was counted at least ten times. The chain uses TRBV28 and TRBJ2-7; 9 positions agree with TRBD1. The CDR3 length is 15 residues. The germline V gene has CDR1 MDHEN and CDR2 SYDVKM. With V trimmed by 5 bases and J by 1 base, 6 bases remained unmatched. CDR3 nucleotide sequence: TGTGCCAGCAGTCAGACAGGGGGAAGGTCCTACGAGCAGTACTTC. It specifies CASSQTGGRSYEQYF.

In its sample, this clonotype was seen a few times. The rearrangement uses TRBV7-2 and TRBJ1-5; D possibly corresponds to TRBD1 (5 bases). The ends were cut back, 1 base at V and 3 bases at J, with 10 bases in the middle. In germline, CDR1 is SGHTA, CDR2 FQGNSA. The CDR3 has 15 amino acids. The CDR3 sequence is CASSLDRGINQPQHF. CDR3 nucleotide sequence: TGTGCCAGCAGCTTAGACCGGGGGATCAATCAGCCCCAGCATTTT.

This clonotype was recorded at least ten times. In DNA form, the CDR3 reads TGTGCCAGCAAAGCTGGGACTACCACCTACGAGCAGTACTTC. As protein: CASKAGTTTYEQYF. The rearrangement uses TRBV27 and TRBJ2-7, with TRBD2 identical over 7 bases. The CDR3 is 14 amino acids. Trimming took 7 bases from V and 2 from J; bases not matched to a gene: 8. CDR1 and CDR2 (germline): MNHEY, SMNVEV (reference sequence).

This clonotype was seen only a few times. The V and J genes are TRBV7-2 and TRBJ2-6; 11 positions agree with TRBD1. This CDR3 contains 17 residues. V was pared by 7 bases and J by 2 bases, with 7 bases of the junction left unmatched. The germline V gene encodes CDR1 SGHTA and CDR2 FQGNSA. CDR3 loop: CASISGQGVPGANVLTF. For the CDR3, the DNA is TGTGCCAGCATCTCGGGACAGGGGGTTCCTGGGGCCAACGTCCTGACTTTC.

This clonotype was recorded at least ten times. The V gene is TRBV5-1, the J gene TRBJ2-7; 12 bases line up with TRBD2. Germline V gives CDR1 SGHRS, CDR2 YFSETQ. V was clipped by 6 bases and J by 2 bases; unmatched bases: 3. This CDR3 has 14 residues. The CDR3 spells CASKGLAGTYEQYF. The CDR3 coding sequence is TGCGCCAGCAAAGGACTAGCGGGGACCTACGAGCAGTACTTC. Full variable domain (remainder filled in from reference TRBV5-1 and TRBJ2-7): KAGVTQTPRYLIKTRGQQVTLSCSPISGHRSVSWYQQTPGQGLQFLFEYFSETQRNKGNFPGRFSGRQFSNSRSEMNVSTLELGDSALYLCASKGLAGTYEQYFGPGTRLTVT.

This clonotype was seen many times. The J gene is TRBJ2-7, the V gene TRBV7-3, with 14 bases fitting TRBD2. The CDR3 has 14 amino acids. Germline V gene lookup returns CDR1 SGHTA and CDR2 FQGTGA. Losses at the gene ends were 4 bases for V and 5 bases for J; bases not matched to a gene: 1. In DNA form, the CDR3 reads TGTGCCAGCAGCTCGGGACTAGCGGGAGACGAGCAGTACTTC. The encoded protein is CASSSGLAGDEQYF.

This clonotype has a handful of counts. The rearrangement joins TRBV4-1 to TRBJ2-1; 11 nucleotides agree with TRBD2. CDR1 is MGHRA, CDR2 YSYEKL, per germline. With 3 bases clipped from V and 3 bases from J, the junction kept 7 bases outside the gene matches. There are 17 residues in the CDR3. The CDR3 reads CASSQSSGLAGYNEQFF. CDR3 DNA sequence: TGCGCCAGCAGCCAGTCCTCCGGACTAGCGGGCTACAATGAGCAGTTCTTC.

This clonotype has at least ten counts. Given a much more abundant clone one base away, this may be a read error. No conserved phenylalanine or tryptophan is present at the end of the CDR3, so a read error is the likely explanation. The chain recombines TRBV28 with TRBJ2-7; 7 nucleotides line up with TRBD2. Trimming cost V 5 bases and J 2 bases; bases outside gene matches: 12. This CDR3 has 16 residues. Germline V CDR1 and CDR2: MDHEN, SYDVKM. The CDR3 nucleotides read TGTGCCAGCAGTCCACGCTCCGCGGGAGAGACCTACGAGCAGTACCTC. It encodes CASSPRSAGETYEQYL.

This clonotype was counted a few times. The chain has TRBV24-1 and TRBJ1-5; the match to TRBD1 covers 8 bases. V was pared by 9 bases and J by 4 bases, with 4 bases of the junction left unmatched. CDR1 is KGHDR and CDR2 is SFDVKD in the germline V gene. This CDR3 spans 13 amino acids. For the CDR3, the DNA is TGTGCCACCTCGACAGGGGAGAATCAGCCCCAGCATTTT. Amino acid sequence: CATSTGENQPQHF.

This clonotype was seen at least ten times. The V gene is TRBV28, the J gene TRBJ1-5, with D possibly being TRBD1 (6 bases). Germline CDR1 MDHEN, CDR2 SYDVKM. The CDR3 runs 16 residues. V lost 8 bases to trimming and J lost 4 bases, with 21 bases between them. The CDR3 sequence: CASRNGRTVSNQPQHF. DNA of the CDR3: TGTGCCAGCCGGAATGGCAGGACAGTGAGTAATCAGCCCCAGCATTTT.

This clonotype was counted between two and nine times. The gene calls are TRBV20-1 and TRBJ1-2, with 7 bases aligning to TRBD1. After removal of 6 bases from V and 4 bases from J, the junction contained 5 bases not matched to a gene. Germline lookup yields CDR1 DFQATT and CDR2 SNEGSKA (reference sequence). CDR3 length equals 12 residues. The CDR3 DNA sequence: TGCAGTGCCCAGGGGGACGTCTATGGCTACACCTTC. It encodes CSAQGDVYGYTF.

A note on this clonotype: The conserved phenylalanine or tryptophan is not found at the CDR3 terminus, so this likely reflects a read error. The rearrangement links TRBV11-3 to TRBJ2-2; 10 bases map to TRBD2. Trimming removed 6 bases from V and 4 bases from J; junction bases left unmatched: 2. This CDR3 has 14 amino acids. CDR1 is SGHNT and CDR2 is YENEEA in the germline V gene. CDR3 amino acids: CASRRLAGTGELFS. CDR3 DNA: TGTGCCAGCAGGCGACTAGCGGGCACCGGGGAGCTGTTTTCT.

The gene calls are TRBV27 and TRBJ2-5, with D perhaps TRBD1 (7 bases). This CDR3 has 15 residues. CDR1 and CDR2 (germline): MNHEY, SMNVEV (reference sequence). V shed 5 bases and J shed 2 bases, with 15 bases lying between them. The CDR3 region is CASSPLQGRQETQYF. CDR3 in DNA: TGTGCCAGCAGTCCCTTACAGGGGAGGCAAGAGACCCAGTACTTC.

This clonotype was counted at least ten times. V gene TRBV2 combines with J gene TRBJ2-4; the D is unclear. Trimming shortened V by 4 bases and J by 6 bases, and 19 bases separated the two germline ends. Germline V lookup: CDR1 SNHLY, CDR2 FYNNEI. The length of the CDR3 is 16 residues. In DNA, the CDR3 is TGTGCCAGCAGTGTACAAGGCCAGAGACTTGGAAACATTCAGTACTTC. Its protein product is CASSVQGQRLGNIQYF.

Many counts were recorded for this clonotype. V is TRBV7-9 and J is TRBJ2-2; D is ambiguous. Germline CDR1 SEHNR, CDR2 FQNEAQ (reference sequence). V lost 1 base and J 2 bases, leaving 5 bases between the germline ends. The CDR3 has 14 amino acids. CDR3 in amino acids: CASSLGRNTGELFF. The CDR3 nucleotides are TGTGCCAGCAGCTTAGGCAGAAACACCGGGGAGCTGTTTTTT.